This T cell receptor beta chain is from a study of T-cell reconstitution after alpha-beta-depleted transplantation in children. This clonotype was recorded at least ten times. The antigen is undetermined. Unique molecular identifiers were incorporated during preparation of the TCRbeta library. Each CDR3 protein gets one entry after TCRdb re-called the PCR reads with MiXCR. The table includes 95,000 to 150,000 distinct CDR3 sequences, roughly 23% detected once. Study-wide findings and caveats: After transplant, high TCRbeta diversity at day 60 in some patients arose from surviving recipient T cells and thymic progenitors. Reportedly, roughly two months post-transplant, alpha-beta T cells arose from several hundred expanded graft clones. T-cell counts and diversity at one year post-transplant came mainly from newly produced T cells.

V was pared by 4 bases and J by 3 bases, with 4 bases of the junction left unmatched. CDR3 length: 15 amino acids. CDR1 SGHKS and CDR2 YYEKEE come from the germline V gene (reference sequence). The chain joins TRBV5-5 to TRBJ1-5; 10 nucleotides line up with TRBD1. Sequencing was performed on PBMCs, mostly from graft donor cells, taken 180 days after TCRalphabeta/CD19-depleted stem cell transplant. The sequence was obtained from a male patient aged 2 to 10 who had a stem cell transplant for chronic granulomatous disease, so the T cells may come from the graft donor. CDR3 coding DNA: TGTGCCAGCAGCCTGACAGGGGGCTACAATCAGCCCCAGCATTTT. Translation gives CASSLTGGYNQPQHF.